A selection of T cell receptor beta chains follows, all from one sample in a study of shared clonotypes between healthy human individuals. Assay: immunoSEQ multiplex PCR; the TCRdb copy retains only in-frame clones and omits some. This table has 2 million to 2.5 million clones, about 92% appearing once. The sample comprised naive CD8+ T cells from PBMCs. All receptors derive from a man aged 18 to 29 in good health. Some clones in this sample may be carry-over from other donors' samples. Each CDR3 is given with its conserved first and last residue. D genes are given only for firm matches. Only part of the rows carry a size: once, few, many, or a class if the clone is expanded.

j_call clone_size v_call d_call cdr3_nt cdr3_aa
TRBJ2-1 NA TRBV15 NA TGTGCCACCAGCAGAGTCGAGGTCAATGAGCAGTTCTTC CATSRVEVNEQFF
TRBJ1-2 NA TRBV5-6 NA TGTGCCAGCAGCTTGGCCGGGGGGGCTGATGGCTACACCTTC CASSLAGGADGYTF
TRBJ2-7 NA TRBV25-1 NA TGTGCCAGCAGCACCGGACTCGAGGAGTACTTC CASSTGLEEYF
TRBJ1-2 few TRBV11-2 NA TGTGCCAGCAGCTTAGGAAAAAGGACTCTGGGCTACACCTTC CASSLGKRTLGYTF
TRBJ2-2 NA TRBV6-1 NA TGTGCCAGCAGTGCGATTATTAGGACCGGGGAGCTGTTTTTT CASSAIIRTGELFF
TRBJ2-7 NA TRBV6-6 TRBD2 TGTGCCAGTGGCCCGGGGGGCGAGCAGTACTTC CASGPGGEQYF
TRBJ2-2 NA TRBV4-3 TRBD2 TGCGCCAGCAGCCCTAGCGGGAGGGCTCCCGGGGAGCTGTTTTTT CASSPSGRAPGELFF
TRBJ2-5 NA TRBV4-3 NA TGCGCCAGCAGCCAAGTTCGCGGGGAGACCCAGTACTTC CASSQVRGETQYF
TRBJ2-1 NA TRBV4-1 NA TGCGCCAGCAGCCAAGATCGACTCCAAATTAGTGAGCAGTTCTTC CASSQDRLQISEQFF
TRBJ1-4 NA TRBV15 NA TGTGCCACCAGCAGAGATTTGGAATTCGAAAAACTGTTTTTT CATSRDLEFEKLFF
TRBJ2-7 NA TRBV7-8 NA TGTGCCAGCAGCCATCCCCCGGGACAACGCTACGAGCAGTACTTC CASSHPPGQRYEQYF
TRBJ1-4 NA TRBV15 TRBD1 TGTGCCACCAGCAGAGTGACAGGGCGGGAAAAACTGTTTTTT CATSRVTGREKLFF
TRBJ2-1 NA TRBV27 TRBD1 TGTGCCAGCAGTTTCTATCGGACAGGGGAGGGGGATGAGCAGTTCTTC CASSFYRTGEGDEQFF
TRBJ2-3 NA TRBV10-2 TRBD1 TGCGCCAGCAGGCCGACAGGGGGCATCCGCACAGATACGCAGTATTTT CASRPTGGIRTDTQYF
TRBJ2-5 NA TRBV5-6 NA TGTGCCAGCAGCTTGGTGGAGTCCACCCAGTACTTC CASSLVESTQYF
TRBJ2-1 NA TRBV11-2 TRBD1 TGTGCCAGCAGCTTAGCAATACAGGGGGCGCGGTACAATGAGCAGTTCTTC CASSLAIQGARYNEQFF
TRBJ2-1 NA TRBV27 TRBD2 TGTGCCAGCAGTTTAACTAGCGGGGGAAACAATGAGCAGTTCTTC CASSLTSGGNNEQFF
TRBJ1-1 NA TRBV27 NA TGTGCCAGCAGTTTATTTGGGGGCGGGTGGGGCACTGAAGCTTTCTTT CASSLFGGGWGTEAFF
TRBJ2-2 NA TRBV5-1 TRBD1 TGCGCCAGTAAGACAGGGGGTGACACCGGGGAGCTGTTTTTT CASKTGGDTGELFF
TRBJ2-1 NA TRBV28 NA TGTGCCAGCAGTTTCCTAAACTCCTACAATGAGCAGTTCTTC CASSFLNSYNEQFF
TRBJ2-1 NA TRBV27 NA TGTGCCAGCAGTTTGACCAGCGGGCTCTTTGGGGAGCAGTTCTTC CASSLTSGLFGEQFF
TRBJ1-1 NA TRBV13 NA TGTGCCAGCAGCATAGGGGAGGGCACTGAAGCTTTCTTT CASSIGEGTEAFF
TRBJ2-3 NA TRBV27 TRBD2 TGTGCCAGCGGGGCGGGGACTAGCGGGAGTTCCGGCACAGATACGCAGTATTTT CASGAGTSGSSGTDTQYF
TRBJ1-5 once TRBV6-1 NA TGTGCCAGCAGTGATCCGGTGAGGGGAAATCAGCCCCAGCATTTT CASSDPVRGNQPQHF
TRBJ2-7 NA TRBV15 TRBD1 TGTGCCACCTCAACCACAGGGGGCCGCCCCTACGAGCAGTACTTC CATSTTGGRPYEQYF
TRBJ2-3 once TRBV28 NA TGTGCCAGCACCGAAATTGAGGAGCCGGGTGATACGCAGTATTTT CASTEIEEPGDTQYF
TRBJ2-1 NA TRBV28 NA TGTGCCAGCAGTCCACCATCCCCCCTGGGTGGGGGAAATGAGCAGTTCTTC CASSPPSPLGGGNEQFF
TRBJ2-1 NA TRBV7-9 TRBD1 TGTGCCAGCACCTCGTGGGGACAGGCCTACAATGAGCAGTTCTTC CASTSWGQAYNEQFF
TRBJ2-3 NA TRBV7-9 TRBD1 TGTGCCAGCAGCTTAGCTAGGGACAGGGTCACAGATACGCAGTATTTT CASSLARDRVTDTQYF
TRBJ2-3 NA TRBV5-6 NA TGTGCCAGCAGCGCCGACAGTTTCCCTAACACAGATACGCAGTATTTT CASSADSFPNTDTQYF
TRBJ1-2 NA TRBV9 NA TGTGCCAGCAGCGTAGAAGGACGGGGCTACACCTTC CASSVEGRGYTF
TRBJ2-7 NA TRBV6-5 NA TGTGCCAGCAAATTTGTTAACGAGCAGTACTTC CASKFVNEQYF
TRBJ2-3 NA TRBV9 TRBD2 TGTGCCAGCAATAGCGGGAGCGGGTTCAGCACAGATACGCAGTATTTT CASNSGSGFSTDTQYF
TRBJ2-7 NA TRBV7-2 TRBD2 TGTGCCAGCAGCCGAGCGGGAAAGGTCTACGAGCAGTACTTC CASSRAGKVYEQYF
TRBJ1-2 once TRBV18 TRBD1 TGTGCCAGCTCACCCGCCGGACAGGGGGTGTCTAACTATGGCTACACCTTC CASSPAGQGVSNYGYTF
TRBJ2-5 NA TRBV7-9 NA TGTGCCAGCAGCTTAGGACGGGACTTCCCGTGGGAGACCCAGTACTTC CASSLGRDFPWETQYF
TRBJ1-2 NA TRBV9 NA TGTGCCAGCAGCGTAACCCCGGGACGAGAGGACTATGGCTACACCTTC CASSVTPGREDYGYTF
TRBJ2-3 NA TRBV11-2 NA TGTGCCAGCAGCGTAGGACTGAATACGCAGTATTTT CASSVGLNTQYF
TRBJ1-5 NA TRBV4-1 NA TGCGCCAGCAGCCAAGATCCGTCTCCTTATAGCAATCAGCCCCAGCATTTT CASSQDPSPYSNQPQHF
TRBJ2-3 NA TRBV7-9 TRBD2 TGTGCCAGCAGCTCACCGGGACTAGCGGGAGGGCCGACAGATACGCAGTATTTT CASSSPGLAGGPTDTQYF
TRBJ1-4 NA TRBV4-1 NA TGCGCCAGCAGCCAGACCCCCCGGAATGAAAAACTGTTTTTT CASSQTPRNEKLFF
TRBJ2-7 NA TRBV27 NA TGTGCCAGCAGTCTCGGGGCTACCTACGAGCAGTACTTC CASSLGATYEQYF
TRBJ2-1 NA TRBV10-1 TRBD1 TGCGCCAGCAGTGAGTCGGGATGGGGCGACAGGGATAATGAGCAGTTCTTC CASSESGWGDRDNEQFF
TRBJ2-1 NA TRBV5-8 TRBD1 TGTGCCAGCAGCTTGGGGACAGGCCCGGGGAATGAGCAGTTCTTC CASSLGTGPGNEQFF
TRBJ2-7 NA TRBV19 NA TGTGCCAGTAGAGAGCGGAGCTCCTACGAGCAGTACTTC CASRERSSYEQYF
TRBJ1-2 NA TRBV28 NA TGTGCCAGCAGCCCTAGGGGACTCCTGGGAGGCTACACCTTC CASSPRGLLGGYTF
TRBJ2-5 NA TRBV9 NA TGTGCCAGCAGCGTAGTTGGAGTGGAGGAAGAGACCCAGTACTTC CASSVVGVEEETQYF
TRBJ2-3 NA TRBV7-9 TRBD2 TGTGCCAGCAGCTATTTCGGGACTAGCGGGAGATGGCGCACAGATACGCAGTATTTT CASSYFGTSGRWRTDTQYF
TRBJ2-1 NA TRBV10-1 NA TGCGCCAGCAGTGAAAATAGAGGTTTTTACAATGAGCAGTTCTTC CASSENRGFYNEQFF
TRBJ2-1 few TRBV7-9 NA TGTGCCAGCAGCCCCACCCGGCAGGGACTGTTCAATGAGCAGTTCTTC CASSPTRQGLFNEQFF
TRBJ1-5 NA TRBV7-2 NA TGTGCCAGCAGCTCCCCCATGGACGGGGAAGCGGGTCAGCCCCAGCATTTT CASSSPMDGEAGQPQHF
TRBJ2-3 NA TRBV5-6 NA TGTGCCAGCAGCTTCGCAGATACGCAGTATTTT CASSFADTQYF
TRBJ1-1 NA TRBV29-1 NA TGCAGCGTTCCAGGGGTTTTGAGTACTGAAGCTTTCTTT CSVPGVLSTEAFF
TRBJ2-2 once TRBV7-9 TRBD2 TGTGCCAGCAGCTCCACGGGGGGACCCGGGGAGCTGTTTTTT CASSSTGGPGELFF
TRBJ1-1 NA TRBV5-1 NA TGCGCCAGCAGCTTGAACAGGCCCACTGAAGCTTTCTTT CASSLNRPTEAFF
TRBJ2-3 NA TRBV7-9 NA TGTGCCAGCAGCTTAGTCGCAGGCACAGATACGCAGTATTTT CASSLVAGTDTQYF
TRBJ1-2 NA TRBV7-9 NA TGTGCCAGCAGCTATACTCGGGGGGATGGCTACACCTTC CASSYTRGDGYTF
TRBJ1-2 NA TRBV4-1 NA TGCGCCAGCAACCGGGGCCCAGAACACCCCTATGGCTACACCTTC CASNRGPEHPYGYTF
TRBJ2-7 NA TRBV7-9 NA TGTGCCAGCAGCTTAGTCGGGACATCCTACGAGCAGTACTTC CASSLVGTSYEQYF
TRBJ2-5 NA TRBV6-4 NA TGTGCCACCCCCGCCCGGCTAAGCAGGGGGACCCAGTACTTC CATPARLSRGTQYF